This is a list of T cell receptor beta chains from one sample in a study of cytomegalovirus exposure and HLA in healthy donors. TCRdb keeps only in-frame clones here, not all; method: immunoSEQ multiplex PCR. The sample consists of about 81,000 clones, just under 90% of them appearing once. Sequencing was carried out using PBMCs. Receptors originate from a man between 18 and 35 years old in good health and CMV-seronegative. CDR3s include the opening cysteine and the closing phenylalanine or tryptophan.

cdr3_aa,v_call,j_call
CAWSVQGLVGGLDYNEQFF,TRBV30,TRBJ2-1
CASSQFTLSATLTGEQYF,TRBV14,TRBJ2-7
CASSFRGGAGANVLTF,TRBV5-1,TRBJ2-6
CVRSLEGTGNYEQYF,TRBV7-5,NA
CASSDRGNYGYTF,TRBV6-5,TRBJ1-2
CASRFRGGTDTGELFF,TRBV5-8,TRBJ2-2
CASSYSGQGFSPLHF,TRBV6-5,TRBJ1-6
CASSLSMNTEAFF,TRBV7-3,TRBJ1-1
CASSYGGTGFSYEQYF,TRBV6-5,TRBJ2-7
CAGTDGGKLFF,TRBV19,TRBJ1-4
CASSLVQGAHSPLHF,TRBV5-1,TRBJ1-6
CAWSVAANTGELFF,TRBV30,TRBJ2-2
CASSVVLGGPNSPLHF,TRBV5-1,TRBJ1-6
CASSSYSNQPQHF,TRBV5-1,TRBJ1-5
CASSRFDSEGDGYTF,TRBV7-8,TRBJ1-2
CASSYGSSGANVLTF,TRBV6-5,TRBJ2-6
CASSQDPVPFSYEQYF,TRBV4-1,TRBJ2-7
CASSLEAGWIDRGYTF,TRBV7-2,TRBJ1-2
CASSALTSGNQETQYF,TRBV6-1,TRBJ2-5
CASSYRTGDQPQHF,TRBV6-5,TRBJ1-5
CASSTAHRPGELFF,TRBV19,TRBJ2-2
CASSSPHLSGTGSSYEQYF,TRBV7-2,TRBJ2-7
CASSPRGVGGDYEQYF,TRBV18,TRBJ2-7
CASSLGREYPGELFF,TRBV11-2,TRBJ2-2
CASSWGNSPLHF,TRBV28,TRBJ1-6
CASSLLNRDTEAFF,TRBV18,TRBJ1-1
CATSRGPAQVF,TRBV15,TRBJ2-1
CASSPQGTETSQETQYF,TRBV4-1,TRBJ2-5
CASGSDQGLEADTQYF,TRBV12-5,TRBJ2-3
CASSYLAGGRGETQYF,TRBV27,TRBJ2-5
CASSPSRSLAGVEDEQFF,TRBV4-3,TRBJ2-1
CASSVRDKYGYTF,TRBV9,TRBJ1-2
CASRRTGISNYGYTF,TRBV6-1,TRBJ1-2
CASSSPGTGAYEQYF,TRBV28,TRBJ2-7
CASSFEPAYEQYF,TRBV5-4,TRBJ2-7
CASSVVGGGGYGYTF,TRBV9,TRBJ1-2
CASRDGVQEAFF,TRBV28,TRBJ1-1
CASSHPRDRGRNQPQHF,TRBV28,TRBJ1-5
CASSHPPGRYQPQHF,TRBV6-6,TRBJ1-5
CASRPRDRPSYNEQFF,TRBV12-2,TRBJ2-1
CASSERWGHISDTQYF,TRBV2,TRBJ2-3
CASSFDLGQGFSGNTIYF,TRBV5-5,TRBJ1-3
CASSSNRGTDSPLHF,TRBV11-1,TRBJ1-6
CASSYNRGRGRQPQHF,TRBV13,TRBJ1-5
CASSLDSRETQYF,TRBV5-4,TRBJ2-5
CAWSRGGRNTEAFF,TRBV30,TRBJ1-1
CASSQRLAGGPDTQYF,TRBV4-3,TRBJ2-3